A few counts support the clone carrying this T cell receptor beta chain. There are 12 residues in the CDR3. Trimming cost V 4 bases and J 3 bases, with 7 bases left between them. This record comes from a study of blood T cell repertoires in COVID-19. Only in-frame clones appear in the TCRdb table, and some are missing; sequencing was by immunoSEQ multiplex PCR. The sample lists some 300,000 clones, 85% to 90% occurring once. The clonotype was recovered from a man aged 30-40 years who had recovered from COVID-19. The chain uses TRBV12-3 or TRBV12-4 and TRBJ2-7; D not certain. Specimen: PBMCs or T cells enriched from blood (not recorded which). The CDR3 protein is CASSYGGYEQYF. In DNA, the CDR3 is TGTGCCAGCAGTTACGGCGGCTACGAGCAGTACTTC.